Shown below are 24 T cell receptor beta chains from a single sample sequenced in a study of T cells in Graves' hyperthyroidism and ophthalmopathy. What was amplified from RNA transcripts were TCR beta CDR3 regions. Carried out on the TCR CDR3, a first-round RT-PCR used the HTBI primer set. Via MiXCR, TCRdb re-called the multiplex PCR reads, giving one row per CDR3 protein. The table includes approximately 200,000 distinct CDR3 sequences, 15% to 20% detected once. The sequenced sample consisted of blood. These TCRs come from a man aged 35 to 55 with Graves' hyperthyroidism.

Details on this clonotype: This may come from a read error, since a much larger clone is one base off. The CDR3 DNA is TGCAGCGTCGGAGGGTCTAGCGGGGGTATCACGCCGGATACGCAGTATTTT. Protein product: CSVGGSSGGITPDTQYF. The chain uses TRBV29-1 and TRBJ2-3; 10 bases match TRBD2. V dropped 6 bases and J dropped 6; count of bases not matched to a gene: 18. Germline-derived CDR1 and CDR2 are SQVTM and ANQGSEA. The CDR3 runs 17 residues.

This clonotype was counted at least ten times. The chain recombines TRBV27 with TRBJ1-1; the D is unclear. The V and J ends lost 4 bases and 0 bases respectively, with 6 bases between them. The CDR3 totals 13 residues. Germline V lookup: CDR1 MNHEY, CDR2 SMNVEV (reference sequence). Written as DNA, the CDR3 is TGTGCCAGCAGTTCCACCATGAACACTGAAGCTTTCTTT. Protein: CASSSTMNTEAFF.

This clonotype was seen many times. V gene TRBV15 combines with J gene TRBJ2-3; D is possibly TRBD1 (5 bases). This CDR3 spans 16 amino acids. Trimming removed 3 bases at V and 3 bases at J, with 16 bases between. CDR1 LNHNV and CDR2 YYDKDF come from the germline V gene (reference sequence). CDR3 coding DNA: TGTGCCACCAGCAGCCCCGGCAGAGGACAAACAGATACGCAGTATTTT. Encoded protein: CATSSPGRGQTDTQYF.

The chain combines TRBV4-2 with TRBJ2-7; 8 bases are a match to TRBD2. V was clipped by 0 bases and J by 5 bases; unmatched bases: 6. Germline V gene lookup returns CDR1 LGHNA and CDR2 YNFKEQ. The CDR3 is 15 residues long. The CDR3: CASSQDWSLADEQYF. In nucleotides, the CDR3 is TGTGCCAGCAGCCAAGATTGGTCACTAGCGGACGAGCAGTACTTC.

This sequence joins TRBV12-3 or TRBV12-4 and TRBJ1-3, with D uncertain. The CDR3 contains 14 residues. Trimming removed 4 bases at V and 0 bases at J, with 7 bases between. DNA for the CDR3: TGTGCCAGCAGTTCCAGTTCCTCTGGAAACACCATATATTTT. It yields the protein CASSSSSSGNTIYF.

The V gene is TRBV19, the J gene TRBJ2-5; D uncertain. The ends were cut back, 2 bases at V and 2 bases at J, with 9 bases in the middle. The CDR3 loop spans 14 amino acids. Germline assignment: CDR1 LNHDA and CDR2 SQIVND (reference sequence). The CDR3 region has the DNA TGTGCCAGTAGTATATTTTTGGGACAAGAGACCCAGTACTTC. Translation gives CASSIFLGQETQYF.

The chain links TRBV7-9 to TRBJ1-2, with a possible D match to TRBD1 (5 bases). Germline V gives CDR1 SEHNR, CDR2 FQNEAQ (reference sequence). The CDR3 spans 16 residues. V was cut by 3 bases and J by 0 bases, with 14 bases left in between. CDR3 sequence: CASSFTRDGANYGYTF. The DNA for the CDR3 is TGTGCCAGCAGCTTCACCCGGGACGGAGCTAACTATGGCTACACCTTC.

This clonotype was observed a handful of times. V gene TRBV9 combines with J gene TRBJ2-1; D might be TRBD2 (6 bases). Trimming shortened V by 3 bases and J by 0 bases, and 16 bases separated the two germline ends. The V gene's germline CDR1 is SGDLS and CDR2 YYNGEE. The CDR3 loop spans 17 amino acids. The CDR3 nucleotides read TGTGCCAGCAGCGATGCGGGACGGACGAGCTCCTACAATGAGCAGTTCTTC. As protein: CASSDAGRTSSYNEQFF.

Many counts were recorded for this clonotype. The chain has TRBV2 and TRBJ2-1; 8 positions agree with TRBD1. V lost 7 bases and J lost 4; bases outside the gene matches: 9. Germline-derived CDR1 and CDR2 are SNHLY and FYNNEI. This CDR3 spans 15 amino acids. CDR3 bases: TGTGCCAGCACCGAACAGGGGGTCGGGTACAATGAGCAGTTCTTC. Protein sequence: CASTEQGVGYNEQFF.

Ten or more counts support this clonotype. V is TRBV18 and J is TRBJ1-6; 8 bases agree with TRBD1. The CDR3 is 15 residues long. After removal of 5 bases from V and 9 bases from J, the junction contained 9 bases not matched to a gene. Germline V lookup: CDR1 KGHSH, CDR2 LQKENI. CDR3 in amino acids: CASSYRTGNISPLHF. For the CDR3, the DNA is TGTGCCAGCTCATACAGGACAGGGAACATTTCACCCCTCCACTTT.

In its sample, this clonotype was seen a few times. With a much larger clone just one base away, this may be a read error. DNA for the CDR3: TGCGCCAGCAGCTGGGGGGGGGACACTGAAGCTTTCTTT. Protein: CASSWGGDTEAFF. The rearrangement uses TRBV5-1 and TRBJ1-1, with D tentatively TRBD1 (5 bases). The CDR3 is made up of 13 amino acids. The germline gives CDR1 SGHRS, CDR2 YFSETQ. V lost 3 bases and J 3 bases, leaving 9 bases between the germline ends.

Many counts were recorded for this clonotype. This sequence joins TRBV11-3 and TRBJ2-1; 10 bases map to TRBD2. V shed 8 bases and J 5 bases; nucleotides not matched to a gene: 6. Germline V CDR1 and CDR2: SGHNT, YENEEA. The CDR3 runs 14 residues. The CDR3 reads CASLQRGGNNEQFF. Here the CDR3 DNA reads TGTGCCAGCCTCCAGCGGGGGGGAAACAATGAGCAGTTCTTC.

This clonotype appeared many times. This chain joins TRBV2 and TRBJ2-7; 9 nucleotides align to TRBD2. Germline CDR1 SNHLY, CDR2 FYNNEI. CDR3 size: 15 residues. V shed 8 bases, J shed 3 bases, and the junction held 11 bases outside the gene matches. The CDR3 region has the DNA TGTGCCAGCTGTCGGTCGGCGGGGGGGAACTACGAGCAGTACTTC. Amino acids: CASCRSAGGNYEQYF.

This clonotype appeared many times. V is TRBV6-2 or TRBV6-3 and J is TRBJ2-5; D uncertain. In germline, CDR1 is MNHEY, CDR2 SVGEGT. The CDR3 consists of 12 residues. Trimming stripped 2 bases from V and 5 bases from J, with 6 bases between. The CDR3 loop reads CASSYGEETQYF. The DNA for the CDR3 is TGTGCCAGCAGTTACGGCGAGGAGACCCAGTACTTC.

The chain joins TRBV4-2 to TRBJ1-1; 8 positions agree with TRBD1. Germline V lookup: CDR1 LGHNA, CDR2 YNFKEQ. With 1 base clipped from V and 1 base from J, the junction kept 2 bases outside the gene matches. The CDR3 consists of 15 residues. CDR3 nucleotide sequence: TGTGCCAGCAGCCAAGGGACAGGGTGGAACACTGAAGCTTTCTTT. Protein product: CASSQGTGWNTEAFF.

The CDR3, as DNA: TGTGCCAGCAGCCCGGGACAGGGCGCCGGCTACACCTTC. It is translated as CASSPGQGAGYTF. The V and J genes are TRBV11-2 and TRBJ1-2; TRBD1 matches at 9 bases. CDR1 is SGHAT and CDR2 is FQNNGV in the germline V gene. V lost 5 bases, J lost 8 bases, and 6 bases stayed unmatched. CDR3 length equals 13 residues.

This clonotype was recorded many times. This chain joins TRBV27 and TRBJ1-1, with 7 bases aligning to TRBD1. The V segment lost 1 base and the J segment 4 bases; nucleotides outside the gene matches: 9. Germline CDR1 is MNHEY and CDR2 is SMNVEV (reference sequence). The CDR3 totals 16 residues. The CDR3 nucleotides are TGTGCCAGCAGTTTATTGGGTGAGGGGGCTCCCACTGAAGCTTTCTTT. Translation: CASSLLGEGAPTEAFF.

This clonotype turned up a few times. The chain links TRBV3-1 to TRBJ2-5; a possible D gene is TRBD1 (5 bases). The CDR3 length is 15 residues. Trimming shortened V by 3 bases and J by 1 base, and 12 bases separated the two germline ends. From germline, CDR1 is LGHDT and CDR2 YNNKEL (reference sequence). CDR3 sequence: CASSQEIRVQETQYF. CDR3 sequence (DNA): TGTGCCAGCAGCCAGGAAATCAGGGTCCAAGAGACCCAGTACTTC.

This clonotype was recorded many times. This sequence joins TRBV29-1 and TRBJ2-3; 8 bases fit TRBD1. The germline V gene encodes CDR1 SQVTM and CDR2 ANQGSEA. The ends lost 8 bases at V and 0 bases at J; junction bases unmatched: 7. The CDR3 is 14 residues long. In DNA form, the CDR3 reads TGCAGCCTACGGACAGGGTATAGCACAGATACGCAGTATTTT. Its translation: CSLRTGYSTDTQYF.

This clonotype was observed a few times. This chain links TRBV7-6 with TRBJ1-2, with D uncertain. CDR1 and CDR2 (germline): SGHVS, FNYEAQ. The V end lost 4 bases, the J end lost 1 base, and 10 bases lay between the germline ends. This CDR3 region has 14 residues. The CDR3 nucleotides are TGTGCCAGCAGCTCAGGAGAAAGTAACTATGGCTACACCTTC. The encoded protein is CASSSGESNYGYTF.

This clonotype occurred many times. The chain couples TRBV5-4 to TRBJ1-5; D perhaps matches TRBD1 (6 bases). CDR3 length: 14 amino acids. Trimming left V 1 base short and J 3 bases short, with 8 bases between. The germline V gene has CDR1 SGHNT and CDR2 YYREEE (reference sequence). The CDR3 sequence: CASSLTGSNQPQHF. The CDR3 DNA is TGTGCCAGCAGCTTGACAGGGTCCAATCAGCCCCAGCATTTT.

Regarding this clonotype: A read error may be the cause here, since a much bigger clone is one base away. This chain uses TRBV7-6 with TRBJ2-5; 10 bases align to TRBD2. Trimming cost V 4 bases and J 7 bases; bases outside gene matches: 12. Per germline, CDR1 SGHVS and CDR2 FNYEAQ. The CDR3 loop spans 16 amino acids. The CDR3 sequence: CASSSRSGGAAGTQYF. In DNA form, the CDR3 reads TGTGCCAGCAGCTCGAGGAGCGGGGGGGCCGCAGGGACCCAGTACTTC.

The table lists this clonotype with many counts. This sequence joins TRBV7-2 and TRBJ2-3; 12 positions agree with TRBD2. Per the germline V gene, CDR1 is SGHTA and CDR2 is FQGNSA. The CDR3 runs to 16 residues. Germline trimming cut 5 bases from V and 4 bases from J; bases unmatched to any gene: 7. CDR3 coding DNA: TGTGCCAGCAGCGCTATGTGGACTAGCGGGGCAGATACGCAGTATTTT. Protein: CASSAMWTSGADTQYF.

This clonotype was found a few times. The chain recombines TRBV29-1 with TRBJ1-2; D is undetermined. The ends were cut back, 6 bases at V and 0 bases at J, with 14 bases in the middle. CDR3 length: 14 amino acids. Germline V gene data show CDR1 as SQVTM and CDR2 as ANQGSEA. CDR3 sequence (DNA): TGCAGCGTGGAACCGACATCTTCTAACTATGGCTACACCTTC. Translated, it gives CSVEPTSSNYGYTF.